These 4 T cell receptor beta chains were sequenced from one sample in a study of cytomegalovirus exposure and HLA in healthy donors. 13 Jbeta primers and 60 Vbeta primers were used for the PCR. This table comes from immunoSEQ multiplex PCR, and its TCRdb copy is limited to in-frame clones, with some not included. The sample includes approximately 140,000 clones, roughly 78% of them seen just once. What was sequenced was PBMCs. The source of these receptors is a man aged 18 to 35 in good health and CMV-seropositive.

This chain joins TRBV6-1 and TRBJ1-2; TRBD1 agrees at 9 bases. Trimming at V came to 0 bases and at J to 8 bases, leaving 4 bases not matched to a gene. This CDR3 contains 14 residues. The germline gives CDR1 MNHNS, CDR2 SASEGT. CDR3: CASSEATGGSGYTF. The CDR3 coding sequence is TGTGCCAGCAGTGAAGCGACAGGGGGATCGGGCTACACCTTC.

The V gene is TRBV5-5, the J gene TRBJ1-5, with D tentatively TRBD1 (6 bases). V lost 4 bases and J 3 bases, leaving 17 bases between the germline ends. Per the germline V gene, CDR1 is SGHKS and CDR2 is YYEKEE (reference sequence). The CDR3 contains 16 residues. The CDR3 region has the DNA TGTGCCAGCAGCCCCCGGGGGGGGGCTCTCAATCAGCCCCAGCATTTT. Its protein is CASSPRGGALNQPQHF. Supplemented by reference TRBV5-5 and TRBJ1-5, the full variable domain reads DAGVTQSPTHLIKTRGQQVTLRCSPISGHKSVSWYQQVLGQGPQFIFQYYEKEERGRGNFPDRFSARQFPNYSSELNVNALLLGDSALYLCASSPRGGALNQPQHFGDGTRLSIL.

The V call is TRBV6-1, the J call TRBJ2-2, with a tentative D call TRBD1 (5 bases). This CDR3 has 15 amino acids. V dropped 7 bases and J dropped 0 bases, with 12 bases sitting between them. CDR1 and CDR2 (germline): MNHNS, SASEGT. This CDR3 reads CASTRQLSNTGELFF. CDR3 bases: TGTGCCAGCACCCGACAGCTTTCGAACACCGGGGAGCTGTTTTTT.

This sequence joins TRBV6-1 and TRBJ2-4; 9 bases match TRBD1. This CDR3 comprises 15 residues. The germline CDR1 and CDR2 sequences are MNHNS and SASEGT. With V trimmed by 5 bases and J by 9 bases, 11 bases remained unmatched. CDR3 nucleotide sequence: TGTGCCAGCAGTCCCGGGACAGGGAGGGTTGGCATTCAGTACTTC. This sequence encodes CASSPGTGRVGIQYF.